Shown below are 31 T cell receptor beta chains from a single sample sequenced in a study of beta chain features in type 1 diabetes. The isolated RNA, all of it, was reverse transcribed, so expressed TCRB transcripts were what got sequenced. Method: immunoSEQ multiplex PCR; TCRdb's copy keeps in-frame clones and lacks some. Here the sample spans 310,000 or so clones, approximately 8% being singletons. Material: central memory CD4+ T cells from blood. Receptors were obtained from a woman aged 18-29 years in good health.

There are a few counts of this clone. The gene calls are TRBV10-3 and TRBJ2-7; D unclear. Germline CDR1 reads ENHRY; CDR2 reads SYGVKD. V shed 0 bases and J shed 0 bases, with 12 bases lying between them. The CDR3 is 16 residues long. The CDR3 coding sequence is TGTGCCATCAGTGAGTCGGACCCAGTCGCCTCCTACGAGCAGTACTTC. Residues: CAISESDPVASYEQYF.

Of note for this clone: A much more abundant neighbour one base away suggests this may be a read error. At the DNA level, this CDR3 is encoded by other sequences in the same sample as well. V is TRBV7-2 and J is TRBJ2-1; D unclear. Germline V gene sequence: CDR1 SGHTA, CDR2 FQGNSA. CDR3 length: 11 amino acids. V was shortened by 6 bases and J by 5 bases, with 5 bases between the two germline ends. The CDR3 loop reads CASRLNNEQFF. CDR3 coding DNA: TGTGCCAGCAGACTCAACAATGAGCAGTTCTTC.

The genes are TRBV18 and TRBJ2-2; the D is unclear. Trimming took off 4 bases at V and 0 bases at J, with 15 bases between the two ends. This CDR3 comprises 17 residues. Germline lookup yields CDR1 KGHSH and CDR2 LQKENI. CDR3 protein: CASSRINPHSNTGELFF. The CDR3 coding sequence is TGTGCCAGCTCACGGATAAATCCACACTCGAACACCGGGGAGCTGTTTTTT.

Ten or more counts support this clone. The same CDR3 is also encoded by other DNA sequences in this sample. The chain recombines TRBV29-1 with TRBJ1-1; maybe TRBD1 (6 bases). Trimming took off 3 bases at V and 2 bases at J, with 7 bases between the two ends. The CDR3 is 12 residues long. In germline, CDR1 is SQVTM, CDR2 ANQGSEA. The CDR3 DNA reads as TGCAGCGTTGACAGGGGAAACACTGAAGCTTTCTTT. This encodes CSVDRGNTEAFF.

In its sample, this clone was seen a few times. The chain couples TRBV4-1 to TRBJ1-3, with 7 bases lining up with TRBD1. V dropped 5 bases and J dropped 2; count of bases not matched to a gene: 3. The germline gives CDR1 MGHRA, CDR2 YSYEKL. The CDR3 totals 14 residues. The DNA for the CDR3 is TGCGCCAGCAGCTCAGGGGGAGCTGGAAACACCATATATTTT. It is translated as CASSSGGAGNTIYF.

This clone was counted a few times. The chain employs TRBV28 and TRBJ1-1, with TRBD1 identical over 9 bases. Per germline, CDR1 MDHEN and CDR2 SYDVKM. J lost 11 bases, V lost 2 bases, and 3 bases had no gene match. The CDR3 runs 12 residues. CDR3 nucleotide sequence: TGTGCCAGCAGTTTAGGGACAGGGCTCGCTTTCTTT. This sequence encodes CASSLGTGLAFF.

This clone occurred a few times. This chain uses TRBV15 with TRBJ2-4, with D uncertain. CDR1 LNHNV and CDR2 YYDKDF come from the germline V gene (reference sequence). Trimming stripped 0 bases from V and 9 bases from J, with 6 bases between. This CDR3 spans 12 amino acids. The CDR3, as DNA: TGTGCCACCAGCAGAGATACTGGCATTCAGTACTTC. Translating it yields CATSRDTGIQYF.

V gene TRBV18 combines with J gene TRBJ2-1; 13 nucleotides line up with TRBD2. The V gene's germline CDR1 is KGHSH and CDR2 LQKENI. This CDR3 has 16 residues. V lost 6 bases to trimming and J lost 6 bases; unmatched junction nucleotides: 8. The DNA for the CDR3 is TGTGCCAGCTCTCGGGGACTAGCGGGGACAATCAATGAGCAGTTCTTC. It encodes CASSRGLAGTINEQFF.

This clone was counted a few times. This chain links TRBV5-6 with TRBJ2-1, with TRBD2 matching 7 bases. After removal of 3 bases from V and 0 bases from J, the junction contained 3 bases not matched to a gene. The germline gives CDR1 SGHDT, CDR2 YYEEEE. CDR3 length: 15 residues. The CDR3 sequence is CASSSSGRSYNEQFF. In DNA, the CDR3 is TGTGCCAGCAGCTCTAGCGGTCGCTCCTACAATGAGCAGTTCTTC.

The sample holds a few counts of this clone. The chain couples TRBV6-6 to TRBJ2-1; a weak D match, TRBD2 (6 bases). Germline V gene sequence: CDR1 MNHNY, CDR2 SVGAGI (reference sequence). Deletions cut 5 bases from V and 4 bases from J, with 15 bases between. The CDR3 sequence is 15 residues long. As DNA, the CDR3 is TGTGCCAGCAGTGTGAGTCCCGGGGGTTACAATGAGCAGTTCTTC. Residues: CASSVSPGGYNEQFF.

This clone was picked up a small number of times. The identical CDR3 is also encoded by other nucleotide sequences in the sample. The rearrangement uses TRBV5-1 and TRBJ1-1, with TRBD1 matching 7 bases. The trim removed 5 bases at V and 0 bases at J, leaving 1 base unmatched. This CDR3 spans 13 amino acids. Germline-derived CDR1 and CDR2 are SGHRS and YFSETQ. As DNA, the CDR3 is TGCGCCAGCAGAAGGGGGCTGAACACTGAAGCTTTCTTT. The encoded protein is CASRRGLNTEAFF. The entire variable domain, with the rest obtained from reference TRBV5-1 and TRBJ1-1, is as follows: KAGVTQTPRYLIKTRGQQVTLSCSPISGHRSVSWYQQTPGQGLQFLFEYFSETQRNKGNFPGRFSGRQFSNSRSEMNVSTLELGDSALYLCASRRGLNTEAFFGQGTRLTVV.

CDR3 region: CASSLGRFQETQYF. CDR3 coding DNA: TGTGCCAGCAGCTTAGGGCGGTTCCAAGAGACCCAGTACTTC. The J gene is TRBJ2-5, the V gene TRBV7-2; D unresolved. Germline CDR1 SGHTA, CDR2 FQGNSA. The germline V and J ends were trimmed by 1 base and 1 base, with 7 bases remaining between them. The CDR3 runs to 14 residues. Looking up the rest from reference TRBV7-2 and TRBJ2-5 gives the full variable domain: GAGVSQSPSNKVTEKGKDVELRCDPISGHTALYWYRQSLGQGLEFLIYFQGNSAPDKSGLPSDRFSAERTGGSVSTLTIQRTQQEDSAVYLCASSLGRFQETQYFGPGTRLLVL.

The chain uses TRBV28 and TRBJ2-6; D not resolved. Germline CDR1 MDHEN, CDR2 SYDVKM. Trimming stripped 10 bases from V and 2 bases from J, with 9 bases between. The CDR3 covers 13 residues. CDR3 sequence: CATLEPGANVLTF. DNA of the CDR3: TGTGCCACCCTTGAGCCTGGGGCCAACGTCCTGACTTTC.

This clone was recorded a few times. This chain connects TRBV15 to TRBJ2-6; D uncertain. V dropped 0 bases and J dropped 3 bases, with 9 bases sitting between them. The CDR3 totals 16 residues. Germline V gene lookup returns CDR1 LNHNV and CDR2 YYDKDF (reference sequence). CDR3 bases: TGTGCCACCAGCAGAGATGTGACAAGTGGGGCCAACGTCCTGACTTTC. It is translated as CATSRDVTSGANVLTF.

The table lists this clone with many counts. The chain combines TRBV7-9 with TRBJ2-3; D is unclear. Trimming cost V 2 bases and J 4 bases, with 1 base left between them. The germline gives CDR1 SEHNR, CDR2 FQNEAQ (reference sequence). The CDR3 totals 11 residues. CDR3 in amino acids: CASSLPDTQYF. The DNA of the CDR3 is TGTGCCAGCAGCTTACCAGATACGCAGTATTTT.

This clone was seen more than once but under ten times. The chain has TRBV6-1 and TRBJ1-5; no reliable D call. V lost 6 bases and J 5 bases, leaving 11 bases between the germline ends. The CDR3 extends over 13 amino acids. CDR1 is MNHNS and CDR2 is SASEGT in the germline V gene. CDR3 protein: CASSGPSYQPQHF. The CDR3 nucleotides are TGTGCCAGCAGCGGACCGTCATATCAGCCCCAGCATTTT.

The chain couples TRBV27 to TRBJ2-7; no reliable D call. CDR1 is MNHEY, CDR2 SMNVEV, per germline (reference sequence). V dropped 4 bases and J dropped 2 bases, with 15 bases sitting between them. CDR3 size: 15 residues. CDR3 amino acids: CASSSFGPGAYEQYF. CDR3 in DNA: TGTGCCAGCAGTTCTTTTGGGCCTGGCGCCTACGAGCAGTACTTC.

A single count supports this clone. In the same sample, other DNA sequences code for this CDR3. The chain employs TRBV6-6 and TRBJ2-1; no clear D. Deletions cut 0 bases from V and 1 base from J, with 4 bases between. The V gene's germline CDR1 is MNHNY and CDR2 SVGAGI (reference sequence). This CDR3 spans 14 amino acids. CDR3 protein: CASSYSSSYNEQFF. The DNA of the CDR3 is TGTGCCAGCAGTTACTCGAGTTCCTACAATGAGCAGTTCTTC.

This clone has more than one count but fewer than ten. V gene TRBV5-4 combines with J gene TRBJ1-3, with D tentatively TRBD1 (5 bases). The CDR3 runs to 14 residues. The germline V gene has CDR1 SGHNT and CDR2 YYREEE (reference sequence). V dropped 0 bases and J dropped 4 bases, with 8 bases sitting between them. The CDR3 region is CASSLEGLGNTIYF. The CDR3 region has the DNA TGTGCCAGCAGCTTGGAGGGGTTGGGAAACACCATATATTTT.

This clone was recorded a few times. The V and J genes are TRBV13 and TRBJ1-2; D call uncertain. The V end lost 2 bases, the J end lost 0 bases, and 13 bases lay between the germline ends. The CDR3 consists of 16 residues. Germline V gene lookup returns CDR1 PRHDT and CDR2 FYEKMQ (reference sequence). The CDR3 here is CASSLIMKRANYGYTF. The CDR3 DNA reads TGTGCCAGCAGCTTAATCATGAAGAGAGCTAACTATGGCTACACCTTC.

CDR3 region: CASSLGGGSSSGANVLTF. The CDR3 DNA reads TGTGCCAGCAGCTTGGGCGGTGGCAGTTCCTCTGGGGCCAACGTCCTGACTTTC. The V and J genes are TRBV5-4 and TRBJ2-6; no clear D gene. V lost 0 bases and J 0 bases, leaving 13 bases between the germline ends. This CDR3 has 18 residues. Per germline, CDR1 SGHNT and CDR2 YYREEE (reference sequence).

The chain is built from TRBV5-1 and TRBJ2-7; 8 bases map to TRBD2. Trimming removed 0 bases from V and 2 bases from J; junction bases left unmatched: 4. Germline CDR1 reads SGHRS; CDR2 reads YFSETQ. The CDR3 is 15 residues long. This chain's CDR3 is CASSLDGREAYEQYF. The CDR3 bases are TGCGCCAGCAGCTTGGATGGGCGGGAGGCCTACGAGCAGTACTTC.

This clone has more than one count but fewer than ten. A much larger clone differs from this one at a single base, so this may be a read error. The rearrangement joins TRBV11-2 to TRBJ2-7; D gene unclear. V was pared by 4 bases and J by 5 bases, with 6 bases between. The CDR3 is 11 residues long. Germline assignment: CDR1 SGHAT and CDR2 FQNNGV. CDR3 DNA sequence: TGTGCCAGCAGCTCCATGCACGAGCAGTACTTC. It translates to CASSSMHEQYF.

This rearrangement joins TRBV9 to TRBJ2-4; D gene ambiguous. Trimming took off 2 bases at V and 0 bases at J, with 18 bases between the two ends. This CDR3 is built from 18 residues. CDR1 and CDR2 (germline): SGDLS, YYNGEE. DNA of the CDR3: TGTGCCAGCAGCGTTTGGGTAACAGACAAATTAGCCAAAAACATTCAGTACTTC. The encoded protein is CASSVWVTDKLAKNIQYF.

The chain recombines TRBV6-6 with TRBJ1-5; tentatively, D is TRBD1 (5 bases). V was pared by 4 bases and J by 7 bases, with 11 bases between. This CDR3 is built from 13 residues. Germline-derived CDR1 and CDR2 are MNHNY and SVGAGI (reference sequence). The CDR3 here is CASSFPGDQPQHF. The CDR3 DNA sequence: TGTGCCAGCAGTTTTCCGGGGGACCAGCCCCAGCATTTT.

There are a few counts of this clone. This chain connects TRBV11-2 to TRBJ2-3; 9 bases map to TRBD1. CDR1 SGHAT and CDR2 FQNNGV come from the germline V gene. This CDR3 is 14 amino acids long. The trim removed 6 bases at V and 4 bases at J, leaving 5 bases unmatched. Written as DNA, the CDR3 is TGTGCCAGCAGAACAGGGGGCCCGGCAGATACGCAGTATTTT. Translation gives CASRTGGPADTQYF.

This clone was seen a handful of times. The rearrangement links TRBV2 to TRBJ1-2; no definite D call. V lost 7 bases and J lost 8, with 8 bases in between. Per the germline V gene, CDR1 is SNHLY and CDR2 is FYNNEI. The CDR3 covers 10 residues. The DNA for the CDR3 is TGTGCCAGCACGGGAAGAGGCTACACCTTC. Its protein product is CASTGRGYTF.

This clone has a handful of counts. The chain uses TRBV6-5 and TRBJ1-3; D unclear. The CDR3 extends over 14 amino acids. CDR1 is MNHEY and CDR2 is SVGAGI in the germline V gene. Trimming took 0 bases from V and 7 from J, leaving 10 bases between them. DNA for the CDR3: TGTGCCAGCAGTTACTCCGGGCTTCACAACACCATATATTTT. Translated, it gives CASSYSGLHNTIYF.

Points on this clone: The identical CDR3 is also encoded by other nucleotide sequences in the sample. This CDR3 reads CASSGQGANYGYTF. As DNA, the CDR3 is TGTGCCAGCAGTGGACAGGGGGCCAACTATGGCTACACCTTC. This rearrangement joins TRBV2 to TRBJ1-2; 10 bases are a match to TRBD1. The V gene's germline CDR1 is SNHLY and CDR2 FYNNEI. This CDR3 comprises 14 residues. Trimming cost V 4 bases and J 2 bases; bases outside gene matches: 1.

This clone was observed a handful of times. V is TRBV27 and J is TRBJ2-3; D is perhaps TRBD1 (6 bases). The ends were cut back, 2 bases at V and 5 bases at J, with 8 bases in the middle. The CDR3 length is 13 residues. CDR1 is MNHEY, CDR2 SMNVEV, per germline (reference sequence). CDR3 protein: CASSLTRGDTQYF. Here the CDR3 DNA reads TGTGCCAGCAGTTTAACCAGGGGAGATACGCAGTATTTT.

The chain is built from TRBV7-8 and TRBJ2-1; 12 nucleotides agree with TRBD2. The J segment lost 6 bases and the V segment lost 2 bases, leaving 2 bases of the junction unmatched. The CDR3 spans 15 residues. In germline, CDR1 is SGHVS, CDR2 FQNEAQ. In nucleotides, the CDR3 is TGTGCCAGCAGCTTAATGGGACTAGCGGGCAATGAGCAGTTCTTC. Translating gives CASSLMGLAGNEQFF. Looking up the rest from reference TRBV7-8 and TRBJ2-1 gives the full variable domain: GAGVSQSPRYKVAKRGQDVALRCDPISGHVSLFWYQQALGQGPEFLTYFQNEAQLDKSGLPSDRFFAERPEGSVSTLKIQRTQQEDSAVYLCASSLMGLAGNEQFFGPGTRLTVL.